The 10 T cell receptor beta chains below were found in one sample sequenced in a study of cytomegalovirus exposure and HLA in healthy donors. The table came from immunoSEQ multiplex PCR; TCRdb's copy has only in-frame clones and leaves some out. In the table there are around 150,000 clones, approximately 86% of which are singletons. The sequenced material came from PBMCs. These receptors were collected from a woman aged 18 to 35 in good health and CMV-seronegative.

This rearrangement joins TRBV4-1 to TRBJ2-6; 7 nucleotides match TRBD2. Germline CDR1 MGHRA, CDR2 YSYEKL. The CDR3 is made up of 19 amino acids. V lost 0 bases to trimming and J lost 0 bases; unmatched junction nucleotides: 8. The CDR3 nucleotides are TGCGCCAGCAGCCAAGATCGGGGAGGGTTCTACTCTGGGGCCAACGTCCTGACTTTC. This encodes CASSQDRGGFYSGANVLTF.

The V gene is TRBV2, the J gene TRBJ1-4; no firm D call. This CDR3 has 14 residues. Between the trimmed V and J ends, which lost 5 bases and 0 bases, there was a span of 7 bases. CDR1 and CDR2 (germline): SNHLY, FYNNEI. The CDR3 DNA reads TGTGCCAGCAGTTCGTTTGCAACTAATGAAAAACTGTTTTTT. It specifies CASSSFATNEKLFF. Filled out from reference TRBV2 and TRBJ1-4, the complete variable domain reads EPEVTQTPSHQVTQMGQEVILRCVPISNHLYFYWYRQILGQKVEFLVSFYNNEISEKSEIFDDQFSVERPDGSNFTLKIRSTKLEDSAMYFCASSSFATNEKLFFGSGTQLSVL.

With respect to this clone: A read error may account for a junction end that differs from germline. The gene calls are TRBV5-4 and TRBJ2-1; TRBD2 matches 9 bases. CDR3 length: 15 amino acids. CDR1 is SGHNT and CDR2 is YYREEE in the germline V gene (reference sequence). CDR3 amino acids: CAGSLDLAGINEQFF. The CDR3, as DNA: TGTGCCGGCAGCTTGGACCTAGCGGGGATCAATGAGCAGTTCTTC.

The chain couples TRBV4-1 to TRBJ1-1; D not resolved. V gave up 5 bases and J gave up 1 base, with 11 bases separating them. The CDR3 contains 14 residues. Germline values: CDR1 MGHRA, CDR2 YSYEKL. CDR3 sequence: CASSLGDRNTEAFF. The CDR3 region has the DNA TGCGCCAGCAGCTTGGGAGATAGGAACACTGAAGCTTTCTTT.

This clone was seen a single time. The chain employs TRBV7-9 and TRBJ2-2; possible D gene TRBD1, 5 bases. The CDR3 is 16 amino acids. Trimming pared 0 bases from V and 2 bases from J, leaving 10 bases between. Per germline, CDR1 SEHNR and CDR2 FQNEAQ (reference sequence). The CDR3 region has the DNA TGTGCCAGCAGCTTAGCGGTTAGGGGAAACACCGGGGAGCTGTTTTTT. Translated: CASSLAVRGNTGELFF.

This rearrangement joins TRBV5-8 to TRBJ2-7; no firm D call. The V end lost 5 bases, the J end lost 1 base, and 10 bases lay between the germline ends. Germline lookup yields CDR1 SGHTS and CDR2 YDEGEE. The CDR3 runs to 13 residues. Here the CDR3 DNA reads TGTGCCAGCAGTAACCTGCAGTCCTACGAGCAGTACTTC. It is translated as CASSNLQSYEQYF.

The V and J genes are TRBV6-5 and TRBJ1-3; TRBD1 might be the D (5 bases). The CDR3 runs to 16 residues. Trimming pared 4 bases from V and 0 bases from J, leaving 13 bases between. Germline V gene sequence: CDR1 MNHEY, CDR2 SVGAGI. Written as DNA, the CDR3 is TGTGCCAGCAGTTGGGGCCAGTTTTCCTCTGGAAACACCATATATTTT. Protein product: CASSWGQFSSGNTIYF.

This clone was detected a few times. This chain connects TRBV4-1 to TRBJ2-7; 7 bases line up with TRBD2. The CDR3 runs to 15 residues. Germline CDR1 reads MGHRA; CDR2 reads YSYEKL. V shed 4 bases and J 0 bases; nucleotides not matched to a gene: 6. The CDR3 is CASSPRLASSYEQYF. Here the CDR3 DNA reads TGCGCCAGCAGCCCAAGACTAGCTAGCTCCTACGAGCAGTACTTC.

This chain joins TRBV7-2 and TRBJ2-1, with D possibly TRBD2 on 6 matching bases. The CDR3 extends over 14 amino acids. Trimming removed 5 bases from V and 5 bases from J, with 13 bases in between. Germline V gene lookup returns CDR1 SGHTA and CDR2 FQGNSA. The CDR3 nucleotides read TGTGCCAGCAGCCCGGGGGATGGCAACAATGAGCAGTTCTTC. It yields the protein CASSPGDGNNEQFF.

This chain links TRBV27 with TRBJ1-2; unclear D gene. Deletions cut 5 bases from V and 3 bases from J, with 16 bases between. Germline CDR1 MNHEY, CDR2 SMNVEV (reference sequence). The CDR3 length is 15 residues. CDR3 sequence reads: CASSQRSSVDYGYTF. DNA for the CDR3: TGTGCCAGCAGTCAAAGGAGTTCTGTGGACTATGGCTACACCTTC.